Below, 5 T cell receptor beta chains from the same sample are listed, as sequenced in a study of post-analysis software for immune sequencing data. Included in the TCR beta cDNA libraries were unique molecular identifiers. TCRdb re-analysed the PCR reads in MiXCR, keeping a single row per CDR3 protein. The table records about 820,000 distinct CDR3 sequences, approximately 57% of them present only once. The antigens for these receptors are not known. Study results and caveats: TRBV5-6, TRBV5-1 and TRBV20-1 belonged to a set of a handful of TRBV segments that were more frequent in patients than controls.

Sample: blood. Source of these receptors: a girl between 10 and 17 years old with multiple sclerosis.

This clonotype appeared once. V usage is TRBV7-6 and J usage is TRBJ2-1; D ambiguous. The V gene's germline CDR1 is SGHVS and CDR2 FNYEAQ. V was pared by 4 bases and J by 4 bases, with 11 bases between. The CDR3 is 14 amino acids. The CDR3 here is CASSSLPRYNEQFF. DNA for the CDR3: TGTGCCAGCAGCTCCCTGCCCAGGTACAATGAGCAGTTCTTC.

V is TRBV18 and J is TRBJ2-5; D possibly corresponds to TRBD2 (5 bases). CDR1 KGHSH and CDR2 LQKENI come from the germline V gene. This CDR3 is 12 amino acids long. With 6 bases removed from V and 11 bases from J, the gap between germline ends came to 16 bases. CDR3 protein: CASSYGNEEQYF. CDR3 DNA: TGTGCCAGCTCTTACGGGAACGAAGAGCAGTACTTC.

The chain links TRBV20-1 to TRBJ1-2, with D unresolved. Trimming shortened V by 2 bases and J by 2 bases, and 12 bases separated the two germline ends. This CDR3 is built from 14 residues. CDR1 DFQATT and CDR2 SNEGSKA come from the germline V gene (reference sequence). The CDR3 sequence is CSARSIGLNYGYTF. The CDR3 bases are TGCAGTGCTAGATCTATCGGACTAAACTATGGCTACACCTTC.

J is TRBJ1-2 and V is TRBV5-6; D gene uncertain. The CDR3 has 13 amino acids. Looked up from germline, CDR1 is SGHDT and CDR2 is YYEEEE. Trimming removed 5 bases at V and 4 bases at J, with 12 bases between. The CDR3 nucleotides read TGTGCCAGCAGATACGACGGAACCTATGGCTACACCTTC. Translating it yields CASRYDGTYGYTF.

This clonotype was seen a handful of times. The chain is built from TRBV6-6 and TRBJ2-7; TRBD2 might be the D (6 bases). Trimming removed 7 bases at V and 2 bases at J, with 15 bases between. CDR1 is MNHNY and CDR2 is SVGAGI in the germline V gene (reference sequence). This CDR3 is built from 14 residues. The CDR3 bases are TGTGCCAGCACCCTTGGGGGGAACCCCTACGAGCAGTACTTC. The encoded protein is CASTLGGNPYEQYF.